Listed here is a single TCR beta chain. It lacks a known antigen. The sample holds no much larger clone one base away, and base qualities are not on file. The sample originates from a study of blood T cell repertoires in COVID-19 (dated by TCRdb to about 2020). For the wider study: Samples from collaborators originated in the United States, Italy and Spain and spanned both the acute and convalescent phases of COVID-19. The material from the prospective study consisted of cDNA or gDNA derived from T cells, B-cell-depleted T cells, or PBMCs. The dataset comprised deeply sampled blood TCRbeta repertoires from subjects exposed to, actively infected with, or recovered from COVID-19. The repertoires were made available in a free public database intended to serve as a resource for research on the immune response to SARS-CoV-2. The samples were drawn from the first 160 participants of the ongoing ImmuneRACE study and from 1,254 subjects provided by 6 global collaborators. A de-identified subject ID, COVID-19 status, age in years and sex were almost always included in the sample metadata. Where available, HLA class I and class II types were obtained from metadata supplied by the sample provider rather than from assay-based typing.

The collaborating institutions used their own protocols to collect whole blood in K2EDTA tubes. For TCRbeta analysis, collaborators shipped samples as frozen whole blood, isolated PBMCs, or DNA extracted from either of those sample types. TCRbeta CDR3 regions were amplified from genomic DNA using the immunoSEQ Assay, a bias-controlled multiplex PCR. As for the authors' bioinformatics: Nucleated cell counts per sample were estimated from amplification of reference gene primers within the assay. To quantify the absolute abundance of each unique TCRbeta CDR3 rearrangement, sequence reads were collapsed and filtered. For each sample, productive Simpson clonality was calculated by taking the square root of Simpson's diversity index across productive rearrangements. TCRdb retrieved this table from immuneACCESS and kept in-frame rearrangements only. Not all clones are present; in checked studies, unresolved V genes account for under half, and no reason is known for the remainder. V and J calls and clone size are copied from that table; D and trimming were computed from the DNA. The sample data list about 39,000 clones, and approximately 94% of these were observed just once. The ten most abundant clones make up approximately 4.2% of the sample.

What the research found in general, with its limitations: The amount of clinical and demographic metadata varied by source and participant and was provided uncurated.

V was cut back by 1 base and J by 11 bases, leaving a gap of 11 bases between them. The CDR3 spans 12 residues, from the cysteine through the phenylalanine. Only the CDR3 portion is preserved as DNA: 36 bases, with reading frame beginning at the first base. The germline V gene encodes CDR1 SEHNR and CDR2 FQNEAQ (reference sequence). The V and J genes are TRBV7-9 and TRBJ1-1, with the D gene too uncertain to name. The receptor's source is a human donor with active COVID-19. The donor label of this sample is uncertain. Sequenced input: peripheral blood. The CDR3 region reads CASSLDTVSAFF. The DNA reads as follows: TGTGCCAGCAGCTTAGACACAGTGTCCGCTTTCTTT.